Detailed here is one TCR beta chain. Antigen specificity is unknown. This CDR3 comprises 17 residues. The germline V gene encodes CDR1 SGHDN and CDR2 FVKESK. Trimming stripped 0 bases from V and 5 bases from J, with 17 bases between. These data come from a study of cytomegalovirus exposure and HLA in healthy donors. Across the study: In a previous analysis, more than 90 million unique TCR beta sequences were found from 170 million or so T cells. Study-level points and caveats: Highest at DRB1 and lowest at HLA-C, TCR association rates differed among HLA loci in a later analysis. There were a few CMV-associated chains whose specificity for CMV antigens was confirmed in vitro.

The PCR ran on 60 Vbeta and 13 Jbeta primers. The method was immunoSEQ multiplex PCR; TCRdb's version includes in-frame clones alone and lacks a portion of them. Among 140,000 to 150,000 clones listed, around 78% were seen once. The V gene is TRBV14, the J gene TRBJ1-3; TRBD1 is a possible D gene (5 bases). The sequence derives from a young woman in good health and CMV-seropositive. Sequenced material: PBMCs. CDR3 DNA: TGTGCCAGCAGCCAAGATAGGTCGTCAGGGAGGAGAAACACCATATATTTT. Its translation: CASSQDRSSGRRNTIYF.